Reported below is one TCR beta chain. What it recognizes is unknown. Each patient with chemo-refractory metastatic non-small-cell lung cancer was treated with focal radiation plus CTLA-4 blockade using ipilimumab. The data stem from a study of radiotherapy plus CTLA-4 blockade in lung cancer. After removal of 3 bases from V and 5 bases from J, the junction contained 2 bases not matched to a gene. The germline gives CDR1 SQVTM, CDR2 ANQGSEA. This CDR3 region has 13 residues. Findings and limits, study-wide: Interferon-beta, together with early blood T cell clone dynamics, reportedly best predicted response.

The table came from immunoSEQ multiplex PCR; TCRdb's copy has only in-frame clones and leaves some out. The sample contains 75,000 to 100,000 clones, around nine tenths of which appear only once. The chain has TRBV29-1 and TRBJ2-2, with 8 bases lining up with TRBD1. The receptor was isolated from a human donor with non-small cell lung cancer that progressed on radiotherapy plus ipilimumab. Sequenced material: peripheral blood, taken from a patient treated with radiotherapy plus ipilimumab. CDR3 region: CSVETGETGELFF. Written as DNA, the CDR3 is TGCAGCGTTGAGACAGGGGAAACCGGGGAGCTGTTTTTT.